Given below is one T cell receptor (beta chain) in context. Its antigen remains unknown. The V gene's germline CDR1 is SGHNT and CDR2 YYREEE (reference sequence). The V segment lost 4 bases and the J segment 3 bases; nucleotides outside the gene matches: 5. The CDR3 contains 15 residues. This sample was taken from a study of T cells in Graves' hyperthyroidism and ophthalmopathy. Study at large: Upon initial diagnosis and before any treatment, peripheral blood was collected. Study-wide points: By a 13 V-J model, ophthalmopathy was set apart from stable hyperthyroidism.

The cohort's ophthalmopathy patients, a group with duration under 3 months, had a Clinical Activity Score of at least 3 and a NOSPECS grade of at least 4. It was RNA transcripts that yielded the amplified TCR beta CDR3 regions. Researchers ran a first-round RT-PCR on the TCR CDR3 using the HTBI primer set. TCRdb called the multiplex PCR reads again in MiXCR, with one record for every CDR3 protein. The repertoire has 500,000 or so distinct CDR3 sequences, under 20% of them found once; the top ten carry around 17%. Specimen: blood. The receptor's source is a woman between 18 and 29 years old with Graves' ophthalmopathy. The chain recombines TRBV5-4 with TRBJ2-1; TRBD1 matches 9 bases. The CDR3 DNA is TGTGCCAGCAGCCCGACGGGACAGGGCTACAATGAGCAGTTCTTC. As protein: CASSPTGQGYNEQFF.